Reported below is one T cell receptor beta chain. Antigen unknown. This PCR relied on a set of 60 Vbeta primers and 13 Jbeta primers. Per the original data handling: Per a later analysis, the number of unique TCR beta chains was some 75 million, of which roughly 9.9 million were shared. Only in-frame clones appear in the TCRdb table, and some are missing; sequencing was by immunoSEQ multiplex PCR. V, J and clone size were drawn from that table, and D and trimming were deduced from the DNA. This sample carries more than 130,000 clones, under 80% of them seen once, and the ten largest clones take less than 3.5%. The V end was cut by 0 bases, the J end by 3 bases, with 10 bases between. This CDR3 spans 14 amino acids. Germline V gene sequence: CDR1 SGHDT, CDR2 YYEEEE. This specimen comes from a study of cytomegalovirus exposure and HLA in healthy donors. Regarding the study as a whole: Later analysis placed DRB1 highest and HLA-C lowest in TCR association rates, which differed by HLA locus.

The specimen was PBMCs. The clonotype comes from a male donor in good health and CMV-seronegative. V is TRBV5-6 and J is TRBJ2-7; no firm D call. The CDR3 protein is CASSLGQVHYEQYF. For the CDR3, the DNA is TGTGCCAGCAGCTTGGGGCAGGTTCACTACGAGCAGTACTTC. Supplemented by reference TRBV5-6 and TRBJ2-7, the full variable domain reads DAGVTQSPTHLIKTRGQQVTLRCSPKSGHDTVSWYQQALGQGPQFIFQYYEEEERQRGNFPDRFSGHQFPNYSSELNVNALLLGDSALYLCASSLGQVHYEQYFGPGTRLTVT.